This passage covers 3 T cell receptor beta chains from one sample sequenced in a study of blood T cell repertoires in COVID-19. Clones were sequenced by immunoSEQ multiplex PCR, and TCRdb holds only the in-frame ones, with some missing. The sample holds roughly 99,000 clones, almost 90% seen once. The sequencing sample was made of peripheral blood. These receptors originate from a man in his fifties with COVID-19, enrolled during active disease.

V gene TRBV5-1 combines with J gene TRBJ2-7, with 8 positions matching TRBD1. The V gene's germline CDR1 is SGHRS and CDR2 YFSETQ. The CDR3 has 15 residues. V was pared by 4 bases and J by 3 bases, with 9 bases of the junction left unmatched. The CDR3 loop reads CASSVGQAEIYEQYF. The CDR3 DNA sequence: TGCGCCAGCAGCGTGGGACAGGCCGAAATCTACGAGCAGTACTTC.

V usage is TRBV4-1 and J usage is TRBJ1-3, with 7 bases identical to TRBD1. This CDR3 has 15 residues. The germline V gene encodes CDR1 MGHRA and CDR2 YSYEKL. V trimming: 3 bases; J trimming: 2 bases; junction bases outside the gene matches: 4. The CDR3 DNA is TGCGCCAGCAGCCAGATAGGGACAGCTGGAAACACCATATATTTT. Protein: CASSQIGTAGNTIYF.

This rearrangement joins TRBV5-1 to TRBJ1-5, with no clear D. V lost 4 bases and J 0 bases, leaving 14 bases between the germline ends. CDR1 is SGHRS, CDR2 YFSETQ, per germline. The CDR3 runs to 16 residues. The CDR3 loop is CASSPGGSHSNQPQHF. In DNA form, the CDR3 reads TGCGCCAGCAGCCCTGGTGGCAGTCATAGCAATCAGCCCCAGCATTTT.